This entry lists 29 T cell receptor beta chains sequenced from one sample in a study of blood T cell repertoires in COVID-19. Generated by immunoSEQ multiplex PCR, the TCRdb table keeps only in-frame clones and is missing some. The data contain around 200,000 clones, around nine tenths of them singletons. Specimen: peripheral blood. The origin of the receptors is a man between 60 and 75 years old who had recovered from COVID-19.

The V and J genes are TRBV19 and TRBJ1-2, with D perhaps matching TRBD1 (5 bases). The CDR3 has 16 residues. Germline V gene data show CDR1 as LNHDA and CDR2 as SQIVND (reference sequence). The V gene lost 5 bases and the J gene lost 0 bases, with 16 bases spanning the gap. The CDR3, as DNA: TGTGCCAGTAGTCGTAAAACAGGACAAACTAACTATGGCTACACCTTC. This encodes CASSRKTGQTNYGYTF.

This chain connects TRBV15 to TRBJ1-1; perhaps TRBD1 as D (5 bases). V lost 0 bases and J lost 9, with 11 bases in between. The CDR3 extends over 13 amino acids. Germline CDR1 LNHNV, CDR2 YYDKDF (reference sequence). The CDR3 DNA is TGTGCCACCAGCAGAGATCAGGGCAGGCAAGCTTTCTTT. As protein: CATSRDQGRQAFF.

The chain is built from TRBV7-3 and TRBJ1-2; no reliable D call. In germline, CDR1 is SGHTA, CDR2 FQGTGA. The germline V and J ends were trimmed by 0 bases and 8 bases, with 13 bases remaining between them. This CDR3 is 14 amino acids long. DNA for the CDR3: TGTGCCAGCAGCTTAACGATCCCAGAAATCGGCTACACCTTC. Translating gives CASSLTIPEIGYTF.

The rearrangement joins TRBV6-6 to TRBJ1-5; D is uncertain. Trimming took off 6 bases at V and 6 bases at J, with 12 bases between the two ends. The CDR3 runs 13 residues. Per the germline V gene, CDR1 is MNHNY and CDR2 is SVGAGI (reference sequence). This CDR3 reads CASSPYESQPQHF. CDR3 bases: TGTGCCAGCAGCCCCTACGAAAGTCAGCCCCAGCATTTT.

V is TRBV3-1 (or the pseudogene TRBV3-2) and J is TRBJ2-7; 7 bases line up with TRBD1. The CDR3 extends over 14 amino acids. V shed 4 bases, J shed 3 bases, and the junction held 6 bases outside the gene matches. In germline, CDR1 is LGHDT, CDR2 YNNKEL (reference sequence). The CDR3 bases are TGTGCCAGCAGCCCCCCCGGGACAGTCTACGAGCAGTACTTC. It encodes CASSPPGTVYEQYF.

In this sample, this clone turned up a few times. J is TRBJ2-3 and V is TRBV12-5; TRBD1 matches 7 bases. The germline V gene has CDR1 LGHNT and CDR2 FRNRAP. CDR3 length: 14 residues. Trimming at V came to 1 base and at J to 8 bases, leaving 6 bases not matched to a gene. Here the CDR3 reads CASGLATGFGTQYF. CDR3 DNA sequence: TGTGCTAGTGGTTTGGCGACAGGGTTTGGTACGCAGTATTTT.

The chain has TRBV30 and TRBJ1-2; no definite D call. The CDR3 runs to 13 residues. Germline CDR1 reads GTSNPN; CDR2 reads SVGIG (reference sequence). V was pared by 5 bases and J by 6 bases, with 16 bases between. CDR3 residues: CAWGSFPSHGYTF. CDR3 bases: TGTGCCTGGGGTTCTTTCCCTAGCCATGGCTACACCTTC. The entire variable domain, with the rest obtained from reference TRBV30 and TRBJ1-2, is as follows: SQTIHQWPATLVQPVGSPLSLECTVEGTSNPNLYWYRQAAGRGLQLLFYSVGIGQISSEVPQNLSASRPQDRQFILSSKKLLLSDSGFYLCAWGSFPSHGYTFGSGTRLTVV.

V gene TRBV19 combines with J gene TRBJ1-2; 7 nucleotides line up with TRBD1. J lost 6 bases, V lost 3 bases, and 4 bases had no gene match. Per the germline V gene, CDR1 is LNHDA and CDR2 is SQIVND (reference sequence). The CDR3 spans 13 residues. CDR3 in DNA: TGTGCCAGTAGTATTACAGGGGATCATGGCTACACCTTC. This sequence encodes CASSITGDHGYTF.

CDR3 DNA sequence: TGTGCCAGCAGCCAAGATGGGCAGGCCGCAGATACGCAGTATTTT. Translating it yields CASSQDGQAADTQYF. V is TRBV4-2 and J is TRBJ2-3, with no clear D. Germline-derived CDR1 and CDR2 are LGHNA and YNFKEQ. V shed 0 bases and J shed 4 bases, with 11 bases lying between them. This CDR3 spans 15 amino acids.

This clone occurred a few times. The V call is TRBV19, the J call TRBJ1-2; unclear D gene. Looked up from germline, CDR1 is LNHDA and CDR2 is SQIVND (reference sequence). Trimming took 6 bases from V and 7 from J, leaving 18 bases between them. This CDR3 is built from 14 residues. The CDR3 DNA is TGTGCCAGTAGCCCTGGAGCGGGATGGAGTGGCTACACCTTC. Its protein product is CASSPGAGWSGYTF.

This chain links TRBV18 with TRBJ1-2; 7 nucleotides agree with TRBD1. The V gene end was trimmed by 1 base and the J gene end by 4 bases; junction bases not matched to a gene: 12. This CDR3 has 17 residues. Per the germline V gene, CDR1 is KGHSH and CDR2 is LQKENI. CDR3 DNA sequence: TGTGCCAGCTCACCACGAGGGCCGGGACAGTCAAGCTATGGCTACACCTTC. This sequence encodes CASSPRGPGQSSYGYTF.

The chain employs TRBV5-1 and TRBJ2-5; tentative D call: TRBD2 (5 bases). The V gene's germline CDR1 is SGHRS and CDR2 YFSETQ. The CDR3 is 13 residues long. Between the trimmed V and J ends, which lost 4 bases and 3 bases, there was a span of 10 bases. The CDR3 here is CASSPTREETQYF. The CDR3 nucleotides are TGCGCCAGCAGCCCCACGAGGGAAGAGACCCAGTACTTC.

The CDR3 coding sequence is TGTGCCAGTAGTATAGATACCGGGTCCTACGAGCAGTACTTC. This gives the protein CASSIDTGSYEQYF. The rearrangement joins TRBV19 to TRBJ2-7; D is uncertain. The CDR3 sequence is 14 residues long. V was shortened by 0 bases and J by 1 base, with 7 bases between the two germline ends. Germline-derived CDR1 and CDR2 are LNHDA and SQIVND (reference sequence).

The CDR3 DNA reads TGTGCCAGCAGATTGGACAGGGTCTGGGGGGAGCAGTACTTC. The encoded protein is CASRLDRVWGEQYF. This chain uses TRBV6-5 with TRBJ2-7, with 8 bases matching TRBD1. Looked up from germline, CDR1 is MNHEY and CDR2 is SVGAGI. V trimming: 6 bases; J trimming: 7 bases; junction bases outside the gene matches: 11. The CDR3 runs to 14 residues.

In its sample, this clone was seen once. The chain couples TRBV5-1 to TRBJ2-7; the D gene is possibly TRBD1 (6 bases). Germline CDR1 is SGHRS and CDR2 is YFSETQ. This CDR3 spans 14 amino acids. V gave up 3 bases and J gave up 4 bases, with 14 bases separating them. CDR3 bases: TGCGCCAGCAGCTGGGGACAAGGGGAGTACGAGCAGTACTTC. Translated: CASSWGQGEYEQYF. Full variable domain (remainder filled in from reference TRBV5-1 and TRBJ2-7): KAGVTQTPRYLIKTRGQQVTLSCSPISGHRSVSWYQQTPGQGLQFLFEYFSETQRNKGNFPGRFSGRQFSNSRSEMNVSTLELGDSALYLCASSWGQGEYEQYFGPGTRLTVT.

This sequence joins TRBV19 and TRBJ2-1; 7 bases line up with TRBD1. The CDR3 consists of 13 residues. Per the germline V gene, CDR1 is LNHDA and CDR2 is SQIVND (reference sequence). Trimming removed 5 bases from V and 6 bases from J; junction bases left unmatched: 4. DNA of the CDR3: TGTGCCAGTAGTGCACAGGGGCTCAATGAGCAGTTCTTC. Translated: CASSAQGLNEQFF.

This sequence joins TRBV4-3 and TRBJ1-2; 8 nucleotides match TRBD1. The junction had 11 bases not matched to a gene; V was cut back by 2 bases and J by 3 bases. The CDR3 extends over 17 amino acids. The germline gives CDR1 LGHNA, CDR2 YSLEER. This CDR3 is CASSQPMGAGGYYGYTF. CDR3 DNA: TGCGCCAGCAGCCAACCGATGGGGGCAGGGGGCTACTATGGCTACACCTTC.

V usage is TRBV19 and J usage is TRBJ1-5, with D unclear. In germline, CDR1 is LNHDA, CDR2 SQIVND (reference sequence). This CDR3 is built from 15 residues. V was shortened by 5 bases and J by 3 bases, with 14 bases between the two germline ends. Here the CDR3 DNA reads TGTGCCAGTAGTCAAGGCAGACTCCACAATCAGCCCCAGCATTTT. Its protein product is CASSQGRLHNQPQHF.

The chain couples TRBV19 to TRBJ2-3; the match to TRBD2 covers 12 bases. V lost 6 bases to trimming and J lost 5 bases; unmatched junction nucleotides: 12. Per germline, CDR1 LNHDA and CDR2 SQIVND (reference sequence). CDR3 length equals 17 residues. CDR3: CASSRHLTSGSEDTQYF. CDR3 bases: TGTGCCAGTAGCCGCCACCTGACTAGCGGGAGTGAAGATACGCAGTATTTT.

The chain recombines TRBV12-5 with TRBJ2-1; the D gene is possibly TRBD2 (5 bases). This CDR3 is built from 15 residues. The V end lost 0 bases, the J end lost 2 bases, and 8 bases lay between the germline ends. Looked up from germline, CDR1 is LGHNT and CDR2 is FRNRAP. The CDR3 nucleotides read TGTGCTAGTGGTTTGGTAGCGGCACCCTACAATGAGCAGTTCTTC. Residues: CASGLVAAPYNEQFF.

This clone is a singleton in its sample. DNA for the CDR3: TGTGCCAGCAGTCTCCCCGGGATCCAAGAGACCCAGTACTTC. Residues: CASSLPGIQETQYF. The chain employs TRBV28 and TRBJ2-5, with a weak D call TRBD2 (5 bases). Trimming removed 5 bases from V and 1 base from J, with 11 bases in between. The germline V gene has CDR1 MDHEN and CDR2 SYDVKM. The length of the CDR3 is 14 residues.

The chain uses TRBV11-2 and TRBJ2-1; 7 nucleotides align to TRBD1. The V gene's germline CDR1 is SGHAT and CDR2 FQNNGV. With 1 base clipped from V and 6 bases from J, the junction kept 9 bases outside the gene matches. This CDR3 has 16 amino acids. CDR3 residues: CASSLVPGGYGNEQFF. CDR3 in DNA: TGTGCCAGCAGCTTAGTGCCAGGGGGTTATGGCAATGAGCAGTTCTTC.

This rearrangement joins TRBV7-3 to TRBJ2-5; maybe TRBD1 (6 bases). Germline V gene lookup returns CDR1 SGHTA and CDR2 FQGTGA. V lost 5 bases to trimming and J lost 8 bases, with 18 bases between them. This CDR3 is built from 14 residues. The CDR3 region has the DNA TGTGCCAGCAGCCCGGACACGGTGGGGGCCACCCAGTACTTC. The encoded protein is CASSPDTVGATQYF.

V gene TRBV6-5 combines with J gene TRBJ1-1, with TRBD1 identical over 7 bases. This CDR3 comprises 14 residues. The V gene end was trimmed by 6 bases and the J gene end by 1 base; junction bases not matched to a gene: 5. Germline V gene lookup returns CDR1 MNHEY and CDR2 SVGAGI. CDR3 sequence reads: CASRPTGANTEAFF. The CDR3 DNA follows: TGTGCCAGCAGGCCTACAGGGGCGAACACTGAAGCTTTCTTT.

The chain couples TRBV6-5 to TRBJ2-7; 8 bases are shared with TRBD2. CDR3 size: 14 residues. Germline trimming cut 6 bases from V and 0 bases from J; bases unmatched to any gene: 4. Germline V CDR1 and CDR2: MNHEY, SVGAGI. CDR3 nucleotide sequence: TGTGCCAGCAGCCAGACTAGCGACTCCTACGAGCAGTACTTC. This sequence encodes CASSQTSDSYEQYF.

The DNA for the CDR3 is TGTGCCACCAGCATCCGTAGCGGGGGGGCTGGTGAGCAGTTCTTC. This codes for CATSIRSGGAGEQFF. The V and J genes are TRBV15 and TRBJ2-1; 11 positions match TRBD2. Germline CDR1 and CDR2: LNHNV and YYDKDF (reference sequence). The CDR3 has 15 amino acids. The trim removed 4 bases at V and 9 bases at J, leaving 8 bases unmatched.

The V call is TRBV5-4, the J call TRBJ1-1, with a tentative D call TRBD1 (5 bases). The CDR3 runs to 13 residues. V lost 4 bases and J 1 base, leaving 8 bases between the germline ends. Germline V gene sequence: CDR1 SGHNT, CDR2 YYREEE (reference sequence). The CDR3 bases are TGTGCCAGCAGCCGCGACAGGAACACTGAAGCTTTCTTT. The encoded protein is CASSRDRNTEAFF.

The genes are TRBV3-1 (or the pseudogene TRBV3-2) and TRBJ2-3, with 16 bases lining up with TRBD2. Germline-derived CDR1 and CDR2 are LGHDT and YNNKEL (reference sequence). There are 18 residues in the CDR3. J was trimmed by 5 bases and V by 3 bases; bases with no gene match: 8. The CDR3 spells CASSQAGTSGGAGDTQYF. CDR3 in DNA: TGTGCCAGCAGCCAGGCCGGGACTAGCGGGGGGGCGGGAGATACGCAGTATTTT.

This chain connects TRBV7-2 to TRBJ1-4, with D unresolved. Germline values: CDR1 SGHTA, CDR2 FQGNSA. Trimming stripped 5 bases from V and 7 bases from J, with 11 bases between. This CDR3 comprises 13 residues. The CDR3 here is CASSPRRPEKLFF. For the CDR3, the DNA is TGTGCCAGCAGCCCTCGGAGGCCTGAAAAACTGTTTTTT.